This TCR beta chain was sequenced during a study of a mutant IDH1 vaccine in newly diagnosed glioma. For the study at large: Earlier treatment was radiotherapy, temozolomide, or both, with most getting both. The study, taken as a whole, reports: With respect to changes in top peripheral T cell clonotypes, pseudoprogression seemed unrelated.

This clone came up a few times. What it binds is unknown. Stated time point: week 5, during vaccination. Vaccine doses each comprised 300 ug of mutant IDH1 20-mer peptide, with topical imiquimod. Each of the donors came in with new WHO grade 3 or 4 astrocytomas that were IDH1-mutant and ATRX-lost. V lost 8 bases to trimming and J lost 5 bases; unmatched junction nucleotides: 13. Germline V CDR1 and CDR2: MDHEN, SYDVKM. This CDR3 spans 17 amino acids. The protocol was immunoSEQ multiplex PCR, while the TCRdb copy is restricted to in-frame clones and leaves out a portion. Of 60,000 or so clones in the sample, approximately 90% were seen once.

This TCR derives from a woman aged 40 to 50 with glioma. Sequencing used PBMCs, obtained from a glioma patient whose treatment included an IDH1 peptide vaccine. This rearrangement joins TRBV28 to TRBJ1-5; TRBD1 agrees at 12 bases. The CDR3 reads CASSQTPGQGAYQPQHF. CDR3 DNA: TGTGCCAGCTCTCAAACACCGGGACAGGGGGCATATCAGCCCCAGCATTTT.